Listed here are 28 T cell receptor beta chains from one sample, sequenced in a study of blood T cell repertoires in COVID-19. Libraries were prepared by immunoSEQ multiplex PCR; TCRdb keeps only in-frame clonotypes and omits some of them. The sample lists 150,000 to 200,000 clones, 78% occurring once. Sample: PBMCs or T cells enriched from blood (not recorded which). The receptors stem from a woman aged 50 to 65 who had recovered from COVID-19.

V gene TRBV28 combines with J gene TRBJ1-2, with TRBD1 matching 8 bases. J gave up 5 bases and V 6 bases, and 8 bases lay outside the gene matches. The germline V gene encodes CDR1 MDHEN and CDR2 SYDVKM. The CDR3 contains 14 residues. CDR3 region: CASSNYRGSYGYTF. CDR3 coding DNA: TGTGCCAGCAGCAACTACAGGGGGAGTTATGGCTACACCTTC.

The rearrangement joins TRBV12-3 or TRBV12-4 to TRBJ2-1; D remains ambiguous. V lost 8 bases and J 0 bases, leaving 8 bases between the germline ends. This CDR3 comprises 13 residues. The CDR3 reads CASGTPSYNEQFF. As DNA, the CDR3 is TGTGCCAGCGGCACACCCTCCTACAATGAGCAGTTCTTC.

This chain links TRBV10-3 with TRBJ2-7; 7 positions match TRBD2. Germline V gene data show CDR1 as ENHRY and CDR2 as SYGVKD. The CDR3 sequence is 17 residues long. J lost 2 bases, V lost 3 bases, and 13 bases had no gene match. The CDR3 DNA reads TGTGCCATCAGTGATCCCGCGGGAGCGTTTCTCACCTACGAGCAGTACTTC. It specifies CAISDPAGAFLTYEQYF.

The chain has TRBV28 and TRBJ1-2, with TRBD1 identical over 8 bases. The trim removed 6 bases at V and 4 bases at J, leaving 4 bases unmatched. CDR3 length: 13 residues. Germline V CDR1 and CDR2: MDHEN, SYDVKM. The CDR3 reads CASSQTGGYGYTF. The CDR3, as DNA: TGTGCCAGCAGCCAAACAGGGGGCTATGGCTACACCTTC.

The V call is TRBV7-9, the J call TRBJ2-7; 9 bases agree with TRBD2. Germline values: CDR1 SEHNR, CDR2 FQNEAQ (reference sequence). The CDR3 loop spans 16 amino acids. The trim removed 5 bases at V and 3 bases at J, leaving 11 bases unmatched. The CDR3 sequence is CASSAGWTSDHYEQYF. The CDR3 nucleotides read TGTGCCAGCAGCGCCGGGTGGACTAGCGATCACTACGAGCAGTACTTC.

The chain employs TRBV5-5 and TRBJ2-2; D is unresolved. CDR1 is SGHKS and CDR2 is YYEKEE in the germline V gene (reference sequence). The CDR3 has 15 residues. Between the trimmed V and J ends, which lost 3 bases and 0 bases, there was a span of 9 bases. The CDR3 region is CASSSLAANTGELFF. The CDR3 DNA sequence: TGTGCCAGCAGCTCCTTAGCAGCGAACACCGGGGAGCTGTTTTTT. The full variable domain, its missing parts supplied by reference TRBV5-5 and TRBJ2-2, is DAGVTQSPTHLIKTRGQQVTLRCSPISGHKSVSWYQQVLGQGPQFIFQYYEKEERGRGNFPDRFSARQFPNYSSELNVNALLLGDSALYLCASSSLAANTGELFFGEGSRLTVL.

J is TRBJ2-2 and V is TRBV30, with D possibly matching TRBD2 (5 bases). The ends were cut back, 3 bases at V and 4 bases at J, with 15 bases in the middle. Per germline, CDR1 GTSNPN and CDR2 SVGIG (reference sequence). This CDR3 spans 15 amino acids. CDR3 nucleotides: TGTGCCTGGAGCCGAACCCGCCGGGGCACCGGGGAGCTGTTTTTT. Residues: CAWSRTRRGTGELFF.

The chain is built from TRBV13 and TRBJ2-1; unclear D gene. The germline V gene encodes CDR1 PRHDT and CDR2 FYEKMQ (reference sequence). This CDR3 spans 13 amino acids. Trimming shortened V by 5 bases and J by 5 bases, and 10 bases separated the two germline ends. The CDR3 DNA sequence: TGTGCCAGCAGCCCTTTCCCGGACAATGAGCAGTTCTTC. Translated, it gives CASSPFPDNEQFF.

The V call is TRBV11-2, the J call TRBJ2-7, with no clear D. V was shortened by 7 bases and J by 1 base, with 20 bases between the two germline ends. CDR3 length equals 16 residues. Germline V CDR1 and CDR2: SGHAT, FQNNGV. This CDR3 reads CASTIPSVLQSYEQYF. CDR3 bases: TGTGCCAGCACCATACCCTCCGTCCTTCAGTCCTACGAGCAGTACTTC.

The V call is TRBV28, the J call TRBJ1-2; D is undetermined. CDR3 size: 12 residues. In germline, CDR1 is MDHEN, CDR2 SYDVKM. V lost 2 bases and J 5 bases, leaving 6 bases between the germline ends. The CDR3 DNA follows: TGTGCCAGCAGTTTACGTCAGTATGGCTACACCTTC. Protein product: CASSLRQYGYTF.

The CDR3 loop reads CAWSAKQGFEQYF. The CDR3 bases are TGTGCCTGGAGTGCCAAACAGGGGTTCGAGCAGTACTTC. The chain links TRBV30 to TRBJ2-7, with TRBD1 identical over 7 bases. Germline lookup yields CDR1 GTSNPN and CDR2 SVGIG (reference sequence). The CDR3 length is 13 residues. J lost 6 bases, V lost 1 base, and 6 bases had no gene match. Full variable domain (missing parts from reference TRBV30 and TRBJ2-7): SQTIHQWPATLVQPVGSPLSLECTVEGTSNPNLYWYRQAAGRGLQLLFYSVGIGQISSEVPQNLSASRPQDRQFILSSKKLLLSDSGFYLCAWSAKQGFEQYFGPGTRLTVT.

The chain has TRBV19 and TRBJ1-5; no clear D gene. Germline V gene data show CDR1 as LNHDA and CDR2 as SQIVND (reference sequence). V was pared by 5 bases and J by 0 bases, with 11 bases between. This CDR3 region has 15 residues. The CDR3 protein is CASSPRRDSNQPQHF. The CDR3 DNA reads TGTGCCAGTAGTCCCCGGAGGGATAGCAATCAGCCCCAGCATTTT.

The rearrangement links TRBV5-1 to TRBJ2-7; 7 bases match TRBD1. The V gene end was trimmed by 2 bases and the J gene end by 5 bases; junction bases not matched to a gene: 4. CDR1 and CDR2 from the germline V gene are SGHRS and YFSETQ. This CDR3 region has 13 residues. The CDR3 sequence: CASSFEGADEQYF. CDR3 sequence (DNA): TGCGCCAGCAGCTTTGAGGGGGCGGACGAGCAGTACTTC. Complete variable domain (other parts from reference TRBV5-1 and TRBJ2-7): KAGVTQTPRYLIKTRGQQVTLSCSPISGHRSVSWYQQTPGQGLQFLFEYFSETQRNKGNFPGRFSGRQFSNSRSEMNVSTLELGDSALYLCASSFEGADEQYFGPGTRLTVT.

In DNA form, the CDR3 reads TGTGCCAGCAGCCCGAAGTCTGGCGGCTCCTACGAGCAGTACTTC. Translating it yields CASSPKSGGSYEQYF. The chain employs TRBV7-2 and TRBJ2-7; D remains unclear. V dropped 5 bases and J dropped 0 bases, with 14 bases sitting between them. CDR1 and CDR2 from the germline V gene are SGHTA and FQGNSA. The CDR3 covers 15 residues.

This chain links TRBV19 with TRBJ1-1, with 7 positions matching TRBD1. The V gene's germline CDR1 is LNHDA and CDR2 SQIVND (reference sequence). The CDR3 has 15 amino acids. V gave up 3 bases and J gave up 1 base; unmatched junction bases: 5. CDR3 coding DNA: TGTGCCAGTAGTATCGTAGGGGGCGCGAACACTGAAGCTTTCTTT. As protein: CASSIVGGANTEAFF.

The chain combines TRBV13 with TRBJ1-2, with 9 nucleotides matching TRBD1. The CDR3 covers 15 residues. Per germline, CDR1 PRHDT and CDR2 FYEKMQ (reference sequence). Germline trimming cut 5 bases from V and 3 bases from J; bases unmatched to any gene: 7. The CDR3, as DNA: TGTGCCAGCAGCCAGGGACAGGGCGGGTACTATGGCTACACCTTC. Its translation: CASSQGQGGYYGYTF.

This clone was picked up one time. The chain recombines TRBV11-3 with TRBJ2-2; the D gene is possibly TRBD1 (5 bases). Trimming shortened V by 3 bases and J by 2 bases, and 10 bases separated the two germline ends. The CDR3 is 15 amino acids. The germline CDR1 and CDR2 sequences are SGHNT and YENEEA. The CDR3 bases are TGTGCCAGCAGCTTTGGCAGGGCCAACACCGGGGAGCTGTTTTTT. Translating gives CASSFGRANTGELFF. Complete variable domain (other parts from reference TRBV11-3 and TRBJ2-2): EAGVVQSPRYKIIEKKQPVAFWCNPISGHNTLYWYLQNLGQGPELLIRYENEEAVDDSQLPKDRFSAERLKGVDSTLKIQPAELGDSAVYLCASSFGRANTGELFFGEGSRLTVL.

This clone was seen a single time. The chain links TRBV19 to TRBJ2-7; D is possibly TRBD2 (8 bases). V was trimmed by 3 bases and J by 4 bases, leaving 16 bases between them. Germline V CDR1 and CDR2: LNHDA, SQIVND (reference sequence). This CDR3 has 15 amino acids. The CDR3 spells CASSMRGDRAYEQYF. Here the CDR3 DNA reads TGTGCCAGTAGTATGCGGGGGGACAGAGCGTACGAGCAGTACTTC.

The chain couples TRBV30 to TRBJ1-4; D perhaps matches TRBD1 (5 bases). V shed 1 base and J shed 8 bases, with 14 bases lying between them. This CDR3 spans 14 amino acids. Germline-derived CDR1 and CDR2 are GTSNPN and SVGIG (reference sequence). The CDR3 DNA follows: TGTGCCTGGAGTGCCGGGGGGGTTAGCGAAAAACTGTTTTTT. This encodes CAWSAGGVSEKLFF.

The chain combines TRBV6-2 or TRBV6-3 with TRBJ2-5, with D perhaps TRBD2 (6 bases). CDR1 and CDR2 from the germline V gene are MNHEY and SVGEGT. CDR3 size: 14 residues. Trimming pared 2 bases from V and 5 bases from J, leaving 12 bases between. CDR3: CASSYPGRWETQYF. The DNA of the CDR3 is TGTGCCAGCAGTTACCCTGGGAGGTGGGAGACCCAGTACTTC.

This clone was detected once. V and J are TRBV30 and TRBJ1-5, with 10 bases fitting TRBD1. Germline V lookup: CDR1 GTSNPN, CDR2 SVGIG (reference sequence). The CDR3 length is 14 residues. V lost 3 bases to trimming and J lost 4 bases; unmatched junction nucleotides: 3. The CDR3 reads CAWRGQGGNQPQHF. The CDR3 nucleotides read TGTGCCTGGAGAGGACAGGGGGGAAATCAGCCCCAGCATTTT.

The rearrangement uses TRBV4-1 and TRBJ1-4; D gene uncertain. Germline assignment: CDR1 MGHRA and CDR2 YSYEKL. This CDR3 is 16 amino acids long. Trimming removed 4 bases at V and 0 bases at J, with 12 bases between. The CDR3 loop is CASSPRLAATNEKLFF. The CDR3 DNA is TGCGCCAGCAGCCCGCGGTTAGCTGCAACTAATGAAAAACTGTTTTTT.

The J gene is TRBJ2-5, the V gene TRBV3-1 (or the pseudogene TRBV3-2), with D tentatively TRBD1 (5 bases). Germline V gene data show CDR1 as LGHDT and CDR2 as YNNKEL (reference sequence). The CDR3 totals 15 residues. Trimming removed 1 base from V and 2 bases from J, with 11 bases in between. The CDR3 region has the DNA TGTGCCAGCAGCCAAGTCTGGGGCGAGCAAGAGACCCAGTACTTC. Amino acids: CASSQVWGEQETQYF.

V and J are TRBV28 and TRBJ2-5, with D perhaps TRBD2 (5 bases). This CDR3 contains 16 residues. Trimming removed 4 bases from V and 5 bases from J, with 20 bases in between. The germline gives CDR1 MDHEN, CDR2 SYDVKM. The CDR3 protein is CASSSPGSPRGETQYF. The CDR3 DNA reads TGTGCCAGCAGTTCCCCGGGTAGTCCCCGAGGGGAGACCCAGTACTTC.

The chain couples TRBV29-1 to TRBJ2-1, with 14 bases identical to TRBD2. The CDR3 spans 18 residues. The V segment lost 8 bases and the J segment 9 bases; nucleotides outside the gene matches: 21. Looked up from germline, CDR1 is SQVTM and CDR2 is ANQGSEA. For the CDR3, the DNA is TGCAGCTTTCGAGGACTAGCGGGAGGTGTCGCCTTAATAGGTGAGCAGTTCTTC. Encoded protein: CSFRGLAGGVALIGEQFF.

The chain uses TRBV6-5 and TRBJ1-6; D remains unclear. V lost 0 bases and J lost 6, with 12 bases in between. There are 16 residues in the CDR3. From germline, CDR1 is MNHEY and CDR2 SVGAGI. CDR3 residues: CASSYSNTATNSPLHF. The CDR3 DNA reads TGTGCCAGCAGTTACTCGAATACAGCCACTAATTCACCCCTCCACTTT.

The CDR3 loop is CAISRSGSQYNEQFF. In DNA form, the CDR3 reads TGTGCCATCAGTAGAAGCGGGAGTCAGTACAATGAGCAGTTCTTC. J is TRBJ2-1 and V is TRBV10-3, with 8 positions matching TRBD2. V shed 5 bases, J shed 4 bases, and the junction held 7 bases outside the gene matches. Germline V gene sequence: CDR1 ENHRY, CDR2 SYGVKD. This CDR3 region has 15 residues.

The chain has TRBV30 and TRBJ2-5; TRBD2 matches 13 bases. Per the germline V gene, CDR1 is GTSNPN and CDR2 is SVGIG (reference sequence). V lost 4 bases, J lost 2 bases, and 13 bases stayed unmatched. The CDR3 is made up of 18 amino acids. CDR3 in DNA: TGTGCCTGGACCCCCCTTGGACTAGCGGGAGTGAGGCAAGAGACCCAGTACTTC. This codes for CAWTPLGLAGVRQETQYF. Full variable domain (missing parts from reference TRBV30 and TRBJ2-5): SQTIHQWPATLVQPVGSPLSLECTVEGTSNPNLYWYRQAAGRGLQLLFYSVGIGQISSEVPQNLSASRPQDRQFILSSKKLLLSDSGFYLCAWTPLGLAGVRQETQYFGPGTRLLVL.